A selection of T cell receptor beta chains follows, all from one sample in a study of blood T cell repertoires in COVID-19. Some clones are missing from TCRdb's copy, which holds only in-frame ones; the method was immunoSEQ multiplex PCR. This table holds some 48,000 clones, approximately 85% found once. The sample consisted of peripheral blood. Receptors were obtained from a human donor in a cohort sampled during active COVID-19. Each CDR3 is given with its conserved first and last residue. D genes are given only for firm matches. Clone size is given for some rows only: seen once, a few or many times, or a class if the clone is expanded.

J gene | clone size | V gene | D gene | CDR3 protein | CDR3 DNA
TRBJ2-5 | - | TRBV19 | - | CASSIAEPTSSETQYF | TGTGCCAGTAGTATAGCCGAGCCCACTTCGTCTGAGACCCAGTACTTC
TRBJ1-2 | - | TRBV5-5 | TRBD1 | CASRKDRQANYGYTF | TGTGCCAGCAGGAAGGACAGGCAAGCTAACTATGGCTACACCTTC
TRBJ1-2 | once | TRBV27 | - | CASSLSGGYGYTF | TGTGCCAGCAGTTTATCAGGGGGCTATGGCTACACCTTC
TRBJ1-4 | - | TRBV28 | - | CASTSGNEKLFF | TGTGCCAGCACGTCCGGTAATGAAAAACTGTTTTTT
TRBJ2-7 | - | TRBV5-1 | - | CASISDSGYEQYF | TGCGCCAGCATCAGCGATAGCGGCTACGAGCAGTACTTC
TRBJ2-7 | - | TRBV27 | - | CASSLARVNYEQYF | TGTGCCAGCAGTTTGGCCAGGGTAAATTACGAGCAGTACTTC
TRBJ1-4 | - | TRBV5-1 | - | CASSPYISGEKLFF | TGCGCCAGCAGCCCGTATATATCAGGGGAAAAACTGTTTTTT
TRBJ2-3 | - | TRBV28 | - | CASSLPYGSTDTQYF | TGTGCCAGCAGCCTCCCCTACGGTAGCACAGATACGCAGTATTTT
TRBJ2-7 | - | TRBV7-2 | - | CASSLVWLDEQYF | TGTGCCAGCAGCTTAGTTTGGCTAGACGAGCAGTACTTC
TRBJ1-1 | - | TRBV6-4 | TRBD1 | CASTGQGEAFF | TGTGCCAGCACCGGACAGGGTGAAGCTTTCTTT
TRBJ2-1 | few | TRBV24-1 | - | CATSDCGVQGFF | TGTGCCACCAGTGATTGTGGTGTCCAGGGGTTCTTC
TRBJ2-7 | - | TRBV3-1/TRBV3-2 | TRBD2 | CASSLRGGDSYEQYF | TGTGCCAGCAGCCTGCGGGGGGGAGACTCCTACGAGCAGTACTTC
TRBJ2-7 | - | TRBV6-5 | TRBD1 | CASSFGQGREQYF | TGTGCCAGCAGTTTCGGACAGGGAAGGGAGCAGTACTTC
TRBJ2-6 | - | TRBV7-2 | TRBD2 | CASLAGSGANVLTF | TGTGCCAGCCTAGCGGGGAGTGGGGCCAACGTCCTGACTTTC
TRBJ1-6 | - | TRBV5-8 | - | CASKPERGSPLHF | TGTGCCAGCAAGCCAGAGCGGGGTTCACCCCTCCACTTT
TRBJ1-3 | - | TRBV19 | - | CASILAGAGNTIYF | TGTGCCAGTATCCTAGCGGGGGCTGGAAACACCATATATTTT
TRBJ1-1 | - | TRBV29-1 | TRBD1 | CSVATGPMSEAFF | TGCAGCGTCGCGACAGGGCCGATGTCTGAAGCTTTCTTT
TRBJ2-7 | - | TRBV7-2 | TRBD2 | CASSFMVAGGLGEQYF | TGTGCCAGCAGCTTTATGGTAGCGGGGGGGCTGGGCGAGCAGTACTTC
TRBJ1-2 | - | TRBV7-2 | - | CASSLAERGRVIPGGYTF | TGTGCCAGCAGCTTAGCCGAACGGGGGAGAGTAATTCCGGGCGGCTACACCTTC
TRBJ2-1 | - | TRBV19 | - | CASTSPSGAYNEQFF | TGTGCCAGTACCTCCCCCAGCGGAGCTTACAATGAGCAGTTCTTC
TRBJ1-1 | - | TRBV7-9 | TRBD1 | CASQNRGGTEAFF | TGTGCCAGCCAGAACAGGGGTGGGACTGAAGCTTTCTTT
TRBJ2-1 | - | TRBV6-5 | - | CASSLSGDEQFF | TGTGCCAGCAGTCTCTCAGGGGATGAGCAGTTCTTC
TRBJ1-2 | - | TRBV10-3 | TRBD1 | CAISRLGDRESGYTF | TGTGCCATCAGTAGATTAGGGGACAGGGAGAGTGGCTACACCTTC
TRBJ2-1 | - | TRBV4-1 | - | CASSHEDSVSYNEQFF | TGCGCCAGCAGCCACGAGGACAGTGTATCCTACAATGAGCAGTTCTTC
TRBJ1-3 | - | TRBV7-2 | TRBD1 | CASSADRAGNTIYF | TGTGCCAGCAGCGCGGACAGGGCTGGAAACACCATATATTTT
TRBJ1-2 | - | TRBV15 | - | CATSREREYSPYTF | TGTGCCACCAGCAGAGAACGGGAATATTCCCCCTACACCTTC
TRBJ1-2 | once | TRBV7-6 | TRBD1 | CASSAGTGLNGYTF | TGTGCCAGCAGCGCAGGGACAGGGCTTAATGGCTACACCTTC
TRBJ2-2 | - | TRBV28 | - | CASSLSGLLNTGELFF | TGTGCCAGCAGTCTTTCAGGGCTGTTGAACACCGGGGAGCTGTTTTTT
TRBJ1-5 | - | TRBV12-3/TRBV12-4 | - | CASRGVAAQPQHF | TGTGCCAGCAGAGGGGTAGCCGCTCAGCCCCAGCATTTT
TRBJ1-1 | - | TRBV7-3 | - | CASSLTLGDEAFF | TGTGCCAGCAGCTTAACCCTAGGGGATGAAGCTTTCTTT
TRBJ1-1 | - | TRBV5-6 | TRBD1 | CASSLGDRVSEAFF | TGTGCCAGCAGCTTGGGGGACAGGGTCTCTGAAGCTTTCTTT
TRBJ2-2 | - | TRBV6-5 | - | CASTGFREYTGELFF | TGTGCCAGCACTGGTTTCCGGGAGTATACCGGGGAGCTGTTTTTT
TRBJ2-3 | - | TRBV5-4 | - | CASSLGTSPQYF | TGTGCCAGCAGCTTGGGAACTAGTCCGCAGTATTTT
TRBJ1-2 | - | TRBV5-1 | TRBD1 | CASSFLTGGRDYGYTF | TGCGCCAGCAGCTTCCTTACAGGGGGTCGAGACTATGGCTACACCTTC
TRBJ2-1 | - | TRBV4-2 | - | CASSQEQLPPYNEQFF | TGTGCCAGCAGCCAAGAACAACTACCGCCCTACAATGAGCAGTTCTTC
TRBJ2-2 | - | TRBV5-1 | TRBD2 | CASSLVGSGSGANTGELFF | TGCGCCAGCAGCTTGGTCGGTAGCGGGAGCGGGGCGAACACCGGGGAGCTGTTTTTT
TRBJ2-5 | - | TRBV18 | - | CASSPGQVRETQYF | TGTGCCAGCTCACCCGGACAAGTACGAGAGACCCAGTACTTC
TRBJ2-7 | - | TRBV7-2 | TRBD2 | CASSLTSGGTYEQYF | TGTGCCAGCAGCCTAACTAGCGGGGGGACCTACGAGCAGTACTTC
TRBJ2-1 | - | TRBV10-1 | - | CASSDGPEQFF | TGCGCCAGCAGTGATGGGCCGGAGCAGTTCTTC
TRBJ2-1 | - | TRBV5-1 | TRBD2 | CASSPAGAGGPYNEQFF | TGCGCCAGCAGCCCAGCCGGAGCGGGGGGACCCTACAATGAGCAGTTCTTC
TRBJ1-5 | few | TRBV20-1 | - | CSASLQGGNQPQHF | TGCAGTGCTAGTTTACAGGGCGGCAATCAGCCCCAGCATTTT
TRBJ2-6 | - | TRBV30 | TRBD1 | CAWSPSTGGRWFLSGANVLTF | TGTGCCTGGAGTCCTTCGACAGGGGGTCGGTGGTTCCTCTCTGGGGCCAACGTCCTGACTTTC
TRBJ2-1 | - | TRBV7-9 | TRBD2 | CASSLGSLAGGNAHEQFF | TGTGCCAGCAGCTTAGGATCCCTAGCGGGGGGGAACGCCCATGAGCAGTTCTTC
TRBJ1-5 | - | TRBV5-5 | - | CASSLDNFNQPQHF | TGTGCCAGCAGCTTGGACAATTTCAATCAGCCCCAGCATTTT
TRBJ2-3 | - | TRBV19 | - | CASSQLGGSTDTQYF | TGTGCCAGTAGTCAACTTGGGGGGAGCACAGATACGCAGTATTTT
TRBJ2-5 | - | TRBV5-1 | - | CASSLDRASEGETQYF | TGCGCCAGCAGCTTGGACCGGGCTAGCGAGGGAGAGACCCAGTACTTC
TRBJ2-3 | - | TRBV19 | - | CASSMIRGEGQDTQYF | TGTGCCAGTAGTATGATTAGGGGGGAGGGCCAAGATACGCAGTATTTT
TRBJ1-2 | few | TRBV5-5 | - | CASSLGGWGQYGYTF | TGTGCCAGCAGCTTGGGGGGCTGGGGGCAATATGGCTACACCTTC
TRBJ2-1 | - | TRBV5-1 | TRBD2 | CASSLEGAGPSPEQFF | TGCGCCAGCAGCTTGGAGGGAGCGGGGCCCTCTCCTGAGCAGTTCTTC
TRBJ2-3 | - | TRBV3-1/TRBV3-2 | TRBD1 | CASSQGTGFTDTQYF | TGTGCCAGCAGCCAGGGGACAGGTTTTACAGATACGCAGTATTTT
TRBJ1-4 | once | TRBV27 | - | CASRNPGEKLFF | TGTGCCAGCAGGAATCCGGGGGAAAAACTGTTTTTT
TRBJ2-1 | - | TRBV5-4 | TRBD2 | CASSLLAGEIKQFF | TGTGCCAGCAGCCTACTAGCGGGAGAGATTAAGCAGTTCTTC
TRBJ2-7 | - | TRBV15 | - | CATSRDQGRGILSYEQYF | TGTGCCACCAGCAGAGATCAGGGCAGGGGCATCTTAAGCTACGAGCAGTACTTC
TRBJ2-2 | - | TRBV27 | - | CASSRNTGELFF | TGTGCCAGCAGCAGGAACACCGGGGAGCTGTTTTTT
TRBJ2-5 | - | TRBV5-6 | - | CASSLELIGRETQYF | TGTGCCAGCAGCTTGGAGTTGATCGGCAGGGAGACCCAGTACTTC
TRBJ1-5 | few | TRBV27 | - | CASSFGGSSSNQPQHF | TGTGCCAGCAGTTTTGGGGGGAGTAGTAGCAATCAGCCCCAGCATTTT
TRBJ2-1 | - | TRBV10-3 | - | CAISPSQPANEQFF | TGTGCCATCAGTCCTTCACAGCCAGCTAATGAGCAGTTCTTC
TRBJ1-4 | - | TRBV7-2 | - | CASSLGQKLFF | TGTGCCAGCAGCTTAGGGCAGAAACTGTTTTTT
TRBJ2-4 | - | TRBV6-2/TRBV6-3 | TRBD2 | CASSWGGLGKNIQYF | TGTGCCAGCAGTTGGGGGGGATTAGGCAAAAACATTCAGTACTTC
TRBJ1-2 | - | TRBV4-2 | - | CASSPQMTGSYGYTF | TGTGCCAGCAGCCCCCAAATGACAGGTAGTTATGGCTACACCTTC